The rows below give T cell receptor beta chains drawn from one sample of a study of cytomegalovirus exposure and HLA in healthy donors. Assay: immunoSEQ multiplex PCR; the TCRdb copy retains only in-frame clones and omits some. The sample comprises around 99,000 clones, around 80% of which are singletons, and roughly 2.5% rests with the top ten. The specimen was PBMCs. These receptors originate from a man aged 30-40 years in good health and CMV-seropositive. CDR3s include the opening cysteine and the closing phenylalanine or tryptophan. The D gene is left open where the match is weak. Clone size is stated in some rows and not others, as once, few, many or a class when expanded.

d_call: -; clone_size: once; j_call: TRBJ2-4; v_call: TRBV19; cdr3_aa: CASSTGTPPRIQYF; cdr3_nt: TGTGCCAGTAGTACTGGGACTCCCCCCCGCATTCAGTACTTC
d_call: TRBD1; clone_size: -; j_call: TRBJ2-5; v_call: TRBV10-3; cdr3_aa: CAISDQQGVETQYF; cdr3_nt: TGTGCCATCAGTGATCAACAGGGGGTGGAGACCCAGTACTTC
d_call: TRBD1; clone_size: -; j_call: TRBJ2-7; v_call: TRBV7-2; cdr3_aa: CASSLDRGIYEQYF; cdr3_nt: TGTGCCAGCAGCTTAGACAGGGGAATCTACGAGCAGTACTTC
d_call: TRBD1; clone_size: -; j_call: TRBJ1-3; v_call: TRBV7-9; cdr3_aa: CSSSSPQGLAGNTIYF; cdr3_nt: TGTTCCAGCAGCAGCCCACAGGGGCTTGCTGGAAACACCATATATTTT
d_call: -; clone_size: -; j_call: TRBJ1-5; v_call: TRBV6-6; cdr3_aa: CASTGRRSNQPQHF; cdr3_nt: TGTGCCAGCACAGGGAGGCGTAGCAATCAGCCCCAGCATTTT
d_call: TRBD1; clone_size: -; j_call: TRBJ1-2; v_call: TRBV5-5; cdr3_aa: CASSLVFREEDRVMNGYTF; cdr3_nt: TGTGCCAGCAGCTTGGTTTTCCGGGAGGAGGACAGGGTCATGAATGGCTACACCTTC
d_call: TRBD2; clone_size: -; j_call: TRBJ2-5; v_call: TRBV5-4; cdr3_aa: CASSSQRGAVETQYF; cdr3_nt: TGTGCCAGCAGCTCCCAGCGGGGGGCTGTGGAGACCCAGTACTTC
d_call: -; clone_size: -; j_call: TRBJ2-7; v_call: TRBV21-1; cdr3_aa: CAITGVFRGYEQYF; cdr3_nt: TGTGCCATCACGGGGGTGTTTAGGGGCTACGAGCAGTACTTC
d_call: TRBD1; clone_size: -; j_call: TRBJ2-7; v_call: TRBV11-2; cdr3_aa: CASSLGQGAYEQYF; cdr3_nt: TGTGCCAGCAGCTTAGGTCAGGGGGCCTACGAGCAGTACTTC
d_call: -; clone_size: -; j_call: TRBJ1-1; v_call: TRBV25-1; cdr3_aa: CASSEQGLAEAFF; cdr3_nt: TGTGCCAGCAGTGAACAGGGTTTAGCTGAAGCTTTCTTT
d_call: TRBD1; clone_size: -; j_call: TRBJ2-7; v_call: TRBV18; cdr3_aa: CASSLRLGQGYEQYF; cdr3_nt: TGTGCCAGCTCACTCCGACTGGGACAGGGCTACGAGCAGTACTTC
d_call: -; clone_size: -; j_call: TRBJ1-2; v_call: TRBV21-1; cdr3_aa: CASSPKTGGYGYTF; cdr3_nt: TGTGCCAGCAGCCCTAAAACAGGGGGCTATGGCTACACCTTC
d_call: -; clone_size: -; j_call: TRBJ2-6; v_call: TRBV11-2; cdr3_aa: CASSWFAGAGANGLTF; cdr3_nt: TGTGCCAGCAGCTGGTTCGCGGGGGCTGGGGCCAACGGCCTGACTTTC
d_call: -; clone_size: -; j_call: TRBJ1-5; v_call: TRBV10-3; cdr3_aa: CAITIVNQPQHF; cdr3_nt: TGTGCCATTACGATAGTTAATCAGCCCCAGCATTTT
d_call: -; clone_size: -; j_call: TRBJ1-6; v_call: TRBV15; cdr3_aa: CATSMRVSYNSPLHF; cdr3_nt: TGTGCCACCAGCATGCGGGTCTCCTATAATTCACCCCTCCACTTT
d_call: -; clone_size: -; j_call: TRBJ2-3; v_call: TRBV6-5; cdr3_aa: CASKVGATDTQYF; cdr3_nt: TGTGCCAGCAAGGTAGGGGCCACAGATACGCAGTATTTT
d_call: -; clone_size: -; j_call: TRBJ2-5; v_call: TRBV6-1; cdr3_aa: CASSEFYSQETQYF; cdr3_nt: TGTGCCAGCAGTGAATTCTACAGCCAAGAGACCCAGTACTTC
d_call: TRBD2; clone_size: -; j_call: TRBJ2-7; v_call: TRBV5-1; cdr3_aa: CASSLAEGQRGGIEYF; cdr3_nt: TGCGCCAGCAGCTTGGCCGAAGGACAGCGGGGGGGCATCGAGTACTTC
d_call: -; clone_size: -; j_call: TRBJ1-4; v_call: TRBV18; cdr3_aa: CASSSQGGTNEKLFF; cdr3_nt: TGTGCCAGCTCATCCCAGGGTGGCACTAATGAAAAACTGTTTTTT